These 25 T cell receptor beta chains were all obtained from the same sample, sequenced in a study of T cell repertoires in ileal Crohn's disease. The method was immunoSEQ multiplex PCR; TCRdb's version includes in-frame clones alone and lacks a portion of them. Of roughly 29,000 clones listed, about 80% were seen once; the top ten hold roughly 19%. Sequenced material: ileal tissue. These TCRs come from an adult with Crohn's disease.

This chain uses TRBV6-1 with TRBJ1-1, with 8 bases fitting TRBD1. The CDR3 totals 13 residues. Germline V gene sequence: CDR1 MNHNS, CDR2 SASEGT. Unmatched junction bases numbered 7, after V lost 3 bases and J lost 10 bases. In nucleotides, the CDR3 is TGTGCCAGCAGTGAGGTTGGACAGGGTAGAGCTTTCTTT. Its translation is CASSEVGQGRAFF.

V is TRBV4-2 and J is TRBJ1-5; 9 nucleotides agree with TRBD1. The germline CDR1 and CDR2 sequences are LGHNA and YNFKEQ. The V and J ends lost 4 bases and 7 bases, in that order; junction bases with no gene match: 8. The CDR3 runs to 15 residues. This CDR3 reads CASSRSGQGRQPQHF. CDR3 DNA: TGTGCCAGCAGCCGATCGGGACAGGGTCGACAGCCCCAGCATTTT.

The chain combines TRBV6-5 with TRBJ2-2; 9 bases are shared with TRBD2. CDR1 MNHEY and CDR2 SVGAGI come from the germline V gene. The CDR3 sequence is 15 residues long. Unmatched junction bases numbered 5, after V lost 5 bases and J lost 4 bases. The CDR3 nucleotides read TGTGCCAGCAGTGCGGGGGGGCTATCCACCGGGGAGCTGTTTTTT. This translates into CASSAGGLSTGELFF.

V gene TRBV2 combines with J gene TRBJ1-2, with 7 bases lining up with TRBD1. Germline lookup yields CDR1 SNHLY and CDR2 FYNNEI. Germline trimming cut 8 bases from V and 3 bases from J; bases unmatched to any gene: 6. The CDR3 spans 13 residues. CDR3 protein: CASYRRGDYGYTF. Here the CDR3 DNA reads TGTGCCAGCTACCGCAGGGGGGACTATGGCTACACCTTC.

The CDR3 nucleotides read TGTGCCAGTAGCCAGGGGGCAAACACTGAAGCTTTCTTT. Translating it yields CASSQGANTEAFF. The genes are TRBV19 and TRBJ1-1; 8 nucleotides match TRBD1. Germline CDR1 and CDR2: LNHDA and SQIVND (reference sequence). The junction had 2 bases not matched to a gene; V was cut back by 6 bases and J by 2 bases. This CDR3 contains 13 residues.

Remarks on this clone: A junction end diverges from the germline sequence, so it may reflect a read error. This chain connects TRBV5-4 to TRBJ1-1, with 8 bases aligning to TRBD1. This CDR3 spans 15 amino acids. Germline CDR1 is SGHNT and CDR2 is YYREEE (reference sequence). The CDR3 DNA sequence: TGTGCCAACAGCTTGGCCACAGGGGGGAGAACTGAAGCTTTCTTT. Protein product: CANSLATGGRTEAFF.

The gene calls are TRBV6-1 and TRBJ2-7; TRBD2 is a possible D gene (7 bases). CDR3 length: 15 amino acids. V lost 5 bases and J lost 0, with 14 bases in between. Germline V lookup: CDR1 MNHNS, CDR2 SASEGT. CDR3 residues: CASSRGGVSSYEQYF. CDR3 in DNA: TGTGCCAGCAGTAGGGGGGGCGTCAGCTCCTACGAGCAGTACTTC.

Of note for this clone: Compared with germline, one end of the junction differs, possibly owing to a read error. The J gene is TRBJ2-3, the V gene TRBV29-1; 14 bases line up with TRBD2. The CDR3 is made up of 13 amino acids. Germline lookup yields CDR1 SQVTM and CDR2 ANQGSEA. CDR3 residues: CSVERGTSGSGVF. The CDR3 DNA reads as TGCAGCGTTGAGCGGGGGACTAGCGGGAGTGGGGTTTTT.

The rearrangement uses TRBV4-3 and TRBJ2-5; perhaps TRBD1 as D (7 bases). The J call may be incorrect, as the DNA end agrees better with TRBJ2-7. CDR1 LGHNA and CDR2 YSLEER come from the germline V gene. This CDR3 region has 16 residues. DNA for the CDR3: TGCGCCAGCAGCCAAGATCGGGAGACAGGGTACTACGAGCAGTACTTC. Translating it yields CASSQDRETGYYEQYF.

A single count supports this clone. The V call is TRBV7-9, the J call TRBJ1-4, with TRBD1 as a possible D gene (6 bases). V was cut by 7 bases and J by 15 bases, with 21 bases left in between. The CDR3 spans 13 residues. CDR1 is SEHNR, CDR2 FQNEAQ, per germline (reference sequence). For the CDR3, the DNA is TGTGCCAGCACCCTCAATCGGGGCCACAGGGTGTTTTTT. The encoded protein is CASTLNRGHRVFF.

The CDR3 nucleotides read TGCAGCGTTGAGACAGGACAGGGGACCCAGTACTTC. This codes for CSVETGQGTQYF. The gene calls are TRBV29-1 and TRBJ2-5, with TRBD1 identical over 8 bases. Germline CDR1 reads SQVTM; CDR2 reads ANQGSEA. The CDR3 consists of 12 residues. J gave up 7 bases and V 3 bases, and 4 bases lay outside the gene matches.

The CDR3 bases are TGTGCCAGCACTTTACCCCCGGCCACAGCCCAGTACTTC. As protein: CASTLPPATAQYF. V and J are TRBV2 and TRBJ2-5, with no clear D. The V end was cut by 7 bases, the J end by 9 bases, with 18 bases between. The CDR3 spans 13 residues. Germline CDR1 SNHLY, CDR2 FYNNEI.

DNA for the CDR3: TGTGCCAGCAGGACAGGGGGCGTGAATCAGCCCCAGCATTTT. Protein product: CASRTGGVNQPQHF. V and J are TRBV6-1 and TRBJ1-5, with 10 positions matching TRBD1. The V and J ends lost 6 bases and 4 bases, in that order; junction bases with no gene match: 3. This CDR3 has 14 residues. Germline CDR1 reads MNHNS; CDR2 reads SASEGT.

The chain is built from TRBV11-3 and TRBJ2-3, with 8 bases lining up with TRBD2. The V segment lost 1 base and the J segment 0 bases; nucleotides outside the gene matches: 9. The CDR3 length is 18 residues. The germline CDR1 and CDR2 sequences are SGHNT and YENEEA. CDR3 sequence: CASSLGSSGRLSTDTQYF. CDR3 DNA: TGTGCCAGCAGCTTAGGTTCCAGCGGGAGACTAAGCACAGATACGCAGTATTTT.

The chain recombines TRBV2 with TRBJ1-6, with D hard to call. In germline, CDR1 is SNHLY, CDR2 FYNNEI. This CDR3 region has 14 residues. Trimming left V 2 bases short and J 10 bases short, with 12 bases between. CDR3 DNA sequence: TGTGCCAGCAGTGAAAAACGGGTTGGCTCACCCCTCCACTTT. Translation: CASSEKRVGSPLHF.

This chain connects TRBV7-2 to TRBJ2-7, with 8 bases that match TRBD2. CDR1 SGHTA and CDR2 FQGNSA come from the germline V gene. There are 15 residues in the CDR3. Losses at the gene ends were 3 bases for V and 1 base for J; bases not matched to a gene: 5. This CDR3 reads CASSFSGIRSYEQYF. The CDR3 coding sequence is TGTGCCAGCAGCTTTAGCGGGATAAGGTCCTACGAGCAGTACTTC. The full variable domain, in which reference TRBV7-2 and TRBJ2-7 provide the parts outside the CDR3, is GAGVSQSPSNKVTEKGKDVELRCDPISGHTALYWYRQSLGQGLEFLIYFQGNSAPDKSGLPSDRFSAERTGGSVSTLTIQRTQQEDSAVYLCASSFSGIRSYEQYFGPGTRLTVT.

This chain links TRBV6-6 with TRBJ2-1, with a tentative D call TRBD1 (6 bases). Germline V gene data show CDR1 as MNHNY and CDR2 as SVGAGI (reference sequence). V was cut by 6 bases and J by 9 bases, with 15 bases left in between. This CDR3 spans 13 amino acids. CDR3 sequence (DNA): TGTGCCAGCAGGATACCCCAGGGGAGTGAGCAGTTCTTC. Its translation is CASRIPQGSEQFF.

The J gene is TRBJ1-6, the V gene TRBV5-1; TRBD1 aligns across 11 bases. Per germline, CDR1 SGHRS and CDR2 YFSETQ. The J segment lost 8 bases and the V segment lost 4 bases, leaving 5 bases of the junction unmatched. The CDR3 extends over 15 amino acids. Here the CDR3 reads CASSRRTGGDSPLHF. CDR3 DNA: TGCGCCAGCAGCCGCAGGACAGGGGGCGATTCACCCCTCCACTTT.

J is TRBJ1-4 and V is TRBV14, with no clear D. Germline loops: CDR1 SGHDN, CDR2 FVKESK. The CDR3 is 14 residues long. Trimming cost V 2 bases and J 1 base, with 5 bases left between them. CDR3 nucleotide sequence: TGTGCCAGCAGCCAAAAGAGAACTAATGAAAAACTGTTTTTT. Protein sequence: CASSQKRTNEKLFF.

This clone has just one count. The chain couples TRBV9 to TRBJ1-1; no definite D call. V was cut by 2 bases and J by 8 bases, with 13 bases left in between. Germline V gene sequence: CDR1 SGDLS, CDR2 YYNGEE. CDR3 length: 13 amino acids. CDR3 DNA sequence: TGTGCCAGCAGCGTGGACGGGGTATTAGAAGCTTTCTTT. Translated, it gives CASSVDGVLEAFF.

This chain links TRBV4-1 with TRBJ2-1; TRBD1 is a possible D gene (6 bases). Germline assignment: CDR1 MGHRA and CDR2 YSYEKL. Trimming left V 0 bases short and J 9 bases short, with 15 bases between. The CDR3 totals 15 residues. CDR3 sequence: CASSQDGRVQGEQFF. CDR3 nucleotide sequence: TGCGCCAGCAGCCAAGATGGTAGGGTACAGGGTGAGCAGTTCTTC.

The rearrangement joins TRBV2 to TRBJ2-1; TRBD2 matches at 9 bases. The CDR3 has 15 residues. Trimming at V came to 6 bases and at J to 4 bases, leaving 7 bases not matched to a gene. Per the germline V gene, CDR1 is SNHLY and CDR2 is FYNNEI. The CDR3 loop is CASRRAGGGYNEQFF. Written as DNA, the CDR3 is TGTGCCAGCAGAAGAGCGGGGGGCGGTTACAATGAGCAGTTCTTC.

The chain recombines TRBV25-1 with TRBJ1-6; TRBD1 might be the D (5 bases). V dropped 4 bases and J dropped 9 bases, with 13 bases sitting between them. The CDR3 covers 14 residues. Germline lookup yields CDR1 MGHDK and CDR2 SYGVNS. CDR3 sequence reads: CASSVPGPGSPLHF. The CDR3 bases are TGTGCCAGCAGTGTTCCAGGGCCTGGTTCACCCCTCCACTTT.

The chain employs TRBV19 and TRBJ1-1; D unresolved. The CDR3 covers 14 residues. Deletions cut 1 base from V and 3 bases from J, with 9 bases between. CDR1 LNHDA and CDR2 SQIVND come from the germline V gene (reference sequence). The CDR3 DNA sequence: TGTGCCAGTAGTATAGTCGGGTTGTACACTGAAGCTTTCTTT. This encodes CASSIVGLYTEAFF.

In its sample, this clone was seen once. Here the CDR3 DNA reads TGTGCCAGCAGCGATAGCGGGAGGGCTCTCTCCGAGCAGTACTTC. Translating gives CASSDSGRALSEQYF. This chain links TRBV9 with TRBJ2-7, with 11 bases lining up with TRBD2. The germline CDR1 and CDR2 sequences are SGDLS and YYNGEE. The V segment lost 3 bases and the J segment 6 bases; nucleotides outside the gene matches: 8. The CDR3 loop spans 15 amino acids.